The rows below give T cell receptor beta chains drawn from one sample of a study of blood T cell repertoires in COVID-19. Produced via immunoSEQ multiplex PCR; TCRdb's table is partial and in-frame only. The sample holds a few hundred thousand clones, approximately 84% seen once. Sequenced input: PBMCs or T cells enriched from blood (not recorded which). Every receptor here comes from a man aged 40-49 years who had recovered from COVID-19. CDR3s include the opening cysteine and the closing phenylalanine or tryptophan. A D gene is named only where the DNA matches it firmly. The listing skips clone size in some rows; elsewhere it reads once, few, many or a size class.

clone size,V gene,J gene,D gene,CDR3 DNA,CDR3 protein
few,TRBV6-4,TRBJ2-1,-,TGTGCCAGCAGTGCCGGACTCGACTACAATGAGCAGTTCTTC,CASSAGLDYNEQFF
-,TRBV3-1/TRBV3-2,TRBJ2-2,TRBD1,TGTGCCAGCAGCCAGCAGGGGGCAGGCGGGGAGCTGTTTTTT,CASSQQGAGGELFF
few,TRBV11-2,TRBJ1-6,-,TGTGCCAGCAGCACTAGACAAGTAACACCCCTCCACTTT,CASSTRQVTPLHF
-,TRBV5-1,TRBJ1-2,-,TGCGCCAGCAGCTTGGAAGGCCCTCTAGGTGGCTACACCTTC,CASSLEGPLGGYTF
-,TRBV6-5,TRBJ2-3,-,TGTGCCAGCAGTTCTTACACAGATACGCAGTATTTT,CASSSYTDTQYF
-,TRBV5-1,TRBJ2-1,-,TGCGCCAGCAGCCTTCTGCTAGCTGACAATGAGCAGTTCTTC,CASSLLLADNEQFF
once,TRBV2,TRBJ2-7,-,TGTGCCAGCACTGGGGACACTACCTTTTACGAGCAGTACTTC,CASTGDTTFYEQYF
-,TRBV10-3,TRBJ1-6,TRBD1,TGTGCCATCAGTGACAACGACAGGGTGGTTTCACCCCTCCACTTT,CAISDNDRVVSPLHF
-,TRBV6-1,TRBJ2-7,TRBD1,TGTGCCAGCAGTGAGCTACAGGGGGCAGCCTACGAGCAGTACTTC,CASSELQGAAYEQYF
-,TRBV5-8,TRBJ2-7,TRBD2,TGTGCCAGCATACTAGCGGGGGGGCACGAGCAGTACTTC,CASILAGGHEQYF
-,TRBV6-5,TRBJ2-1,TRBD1,TGTGCCACACTTCGGACAGGGCTCAATGAGCAGTTCTTC,CATLRTGLNEQFF
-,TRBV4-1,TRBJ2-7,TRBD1,TGCGCCAGCAGCCGAGCAGGATCGAGGACCGGGACAGGAGCCTACGAGCAGTACTTC,CASSRAGSRTGTGAYEQYF
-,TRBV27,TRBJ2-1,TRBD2,TGTGCCAGCACTCTAGCTAGCGGGAGCATCAATGAGCAGTTCTTC,CASTLASGSINEQFF
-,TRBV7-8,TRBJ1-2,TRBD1,TGTGCCAGCAGCTCCCGGACAGGGCGGAGATATGGCTACACCTTC,CASSSRTGRRYGYTF
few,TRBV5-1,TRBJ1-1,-,TGCGCCAGCAGCTTGCAATTGAACACTGAAGCTTTCTTT,CASSLQLNTEAFF
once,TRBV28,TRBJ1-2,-,TGTGCCAGCAGTTTCGTCAGATATGGCTACACCTTC,CASSFVRYGYTF
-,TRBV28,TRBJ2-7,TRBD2,TGTGCCAGCAGTTTCCAACTAGCGGGACGGGGCTACGAGCAGTACTTC,CASSFQLAGRGYEQYF
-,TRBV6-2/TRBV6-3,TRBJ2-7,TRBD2,TGTGCCAGCAGTCACGGGACTAGCGGGATATACGAGCAGTACTTC,CASSHGTSGIYEQYF
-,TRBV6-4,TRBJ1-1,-,TGTGCCAGCAGTGCCACAACGAACACTGAAGCTTTCTTT,CASSATTNTEAFF
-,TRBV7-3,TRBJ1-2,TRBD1,TGTGCCAGCAGCTTAACGGGAAGGGGACAGCTCGAGATTAACTATGGCTACACCTTC,CASSLTGRGQLEINYGYTF
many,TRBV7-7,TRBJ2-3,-,TGTGCCAGCAGCTTATTCACAGGGCAGTCGGATACGCAGTATTTT,CASSLFTGQSDTQYF
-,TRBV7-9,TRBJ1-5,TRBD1,TGTGCCAGCGACAGGGACACTCAGCCCCAGCATTTT,CASDRDTQPQHF
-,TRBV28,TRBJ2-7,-,TGTGCCAGCAGTTTAATATTGACGGGTCAGGGGAACCACGAGCAGTACTTC,CASSLILTGQGNHEQYF
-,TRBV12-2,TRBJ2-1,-,TGTGCAAGTCGCTGGACTAGCGGGAGTGACCTTGAGTCCTACAATGAGCAGTTCTTC,CASRWTSGSDLESYNEQFF
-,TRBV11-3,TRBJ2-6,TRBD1,TGTGCCAGCTCGGCCGGGACAGTTAACTCTGGGGCCAACGTCCTGACTTTC,CASSAGTVNSGANVLTF
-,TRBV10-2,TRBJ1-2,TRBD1,TGCGCCAGCAGTCAGACGACAGGGTTCTCCTATGGCTACACCTTC,CASSQTTGFSYGYTF
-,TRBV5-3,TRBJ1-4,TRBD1,TGTGCCAGCCGGACAGGGGGCGAGTCTAATGAAAAACTGTTTTTT,CASRTGGESNEKLFF
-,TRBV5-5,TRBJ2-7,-,TGTGCCAGCAGCTTGCATGCCCCGGGGTACGAGCAGTACTTC,CASSLHAPGYEQYF
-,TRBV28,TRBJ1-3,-,TGTGCCAGCAGTTTAAAGGGGGCTGGAAACACCATATATTTT,CASSLKGAGNTIYF
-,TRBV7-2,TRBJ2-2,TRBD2,TGTGCCAGCAGCTTGAAGGGACTAGCGGGGAAGGCCGGGGAGCTGTTTTTT,CASSLKGLAGKAGELFF
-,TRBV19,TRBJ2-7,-,TGTGCCAGTAGTATAATTGGGGGGAGCGACGAGCAGTACTTC,CASSIIGGSDEQYF
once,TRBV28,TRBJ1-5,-,TGTGCCAGCAGTTCAAAGGGGTATAGCAATCAGCCCCAGCATTTT,CASSSKGYSNQPQHF
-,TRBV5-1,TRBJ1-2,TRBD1,TGCGCCAGCAGCTTGGAGGGACAGGGGGGCTACACCTTC,CASSLEGQGGYTF
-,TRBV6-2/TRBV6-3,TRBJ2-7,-,TGTGCCAGCAGTTACCTCTTCGGGTCCTACGAGCAGTACTTC,CASSYLFGSYEQYF
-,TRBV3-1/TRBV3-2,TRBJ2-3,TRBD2,TGTGCCAGCAGCCAAGTGTTAGAGTGGACTAGCGGGGGGAGGGGCACGCAGTATTTT,CASSQVLEWTSGGRGTQYF
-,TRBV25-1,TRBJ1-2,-,TGTGCCAGCAGCCGGGGAGAAGGCTATGGCTACACCTTC,CASSRGEGYGYTF
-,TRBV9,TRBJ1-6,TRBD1,TGTGCCAGCAGCATATACCCCCGGGACAGCTATAATTCACCCCTCCACTTT,CASSIYPRDSYNSPLHF
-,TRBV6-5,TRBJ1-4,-,TGTGCCAGCAGTTACACGTTGACAGATTACGAAAAACTGTTTTTT,CASSYTLTDYEKLFF
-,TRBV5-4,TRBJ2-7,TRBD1,TGTGCCAGCAGCTCGGACAGGGTATCCGAGCAGTACTTC,CASSSDRVSEQYF
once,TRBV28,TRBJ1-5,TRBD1,TGTGCCAGCAGAACAGGGGGGGGGCAGCCCCAGCATTTT,CASRTGGGQPQHF
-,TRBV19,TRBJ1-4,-,TGTGCCAGTACCTCTATAAGGCCCGGCGGAGAAAAACTGTTTTTT,CASTSIRPGGEKLFF
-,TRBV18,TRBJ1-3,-,TGTGCCAGCTCACCAGGTAGCTACTATGGAAACACCATATATTTT,CASSPGSYYGNTIYF
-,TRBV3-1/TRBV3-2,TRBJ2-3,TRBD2,TGTGCCAGCAGCCAAGATCGAGTCCGGGGGGGCACAGATACGCAGTATTTT,CASSQDRVRGGTDTQYF
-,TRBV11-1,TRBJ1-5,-,TGTGCCAGCAGCTTAGCGCTAAACCAGCCCCAGCATTTT,CASSLALNQPQHF
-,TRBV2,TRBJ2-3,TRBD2,TGTGCCAGCACGGTTCTCCTAGCGGGGGGCACAGATACGCAGTATTTT,CASTVLLAGGTDTQYF
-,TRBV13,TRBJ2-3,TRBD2,TGTGCCAGCAGGTCCAGCCCGGGGGGACCGGATACGCAGTATTTT,CASRSSPGGPDTQYF
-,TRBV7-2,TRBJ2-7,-,TGTGCCAGCAGCTTAGAAGGGGGGGCCATGTCCTACGAGCAGTACTTC,CASSLEGGAMSYEQYF
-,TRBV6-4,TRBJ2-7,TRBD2,TGTGCCAGCAGTGACATAGCGGGAGTGAGGGAGCAGTACTTC,CASSDIAGVREQYF
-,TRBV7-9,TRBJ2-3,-,TGTGCCAGCAGCGCGACAAGGACAGCCACAGATACGCAGTATTTT,CASSATRTATDTQYF
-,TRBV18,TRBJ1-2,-,TGTGCCAGCTCTGACAGTCATAACTATGGCTACACCTTC,CASSDSHNYGYTF
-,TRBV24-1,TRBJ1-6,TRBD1,TGTGCCACCAGTCCCGGACAGGGAGATAATTCACCCCTCCACTTT,CATSPGQGDNSPLHF
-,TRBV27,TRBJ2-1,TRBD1,TGTGCCAGCAGTTCCGACAGGGGAAAGAGTCGGGAGCAGTTCTTC,CASSSDRGKSREQFF
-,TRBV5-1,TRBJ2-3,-,TGCGCCAGCAGCTTGGATTCGCTAGTGGGTGGCACACAGTATTTT,CASSLDSLVGGTQYF
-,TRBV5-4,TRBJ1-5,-,TGTGCCAGCAGCGCGGACAACAATCAGCCCCAGCATTTT,CASSADNNQPQHF